This T cell receptor beta chain stems from a study of T cell responses to AZD1222 COVID-19 vaccine. Notes on the study in general: Only a handful of AZD1222 recipients were seropositive at baseline. Dominant CD4 TCR responses targeted spike regions 160-218 and 743-854.

Profiling relied on immunoSEQ multiplex PCR, and the TCRdb table lists in-frame clones only, not all of them. The sample carries about 100,000 clones, about 87% recorded once. Per the germline V gene, CDR1 is MGHRA and CDR2 is YSYEKL. The CDR3 has 13 amino acids. Deletions cut 0 bases from V and 10 bases from J, with 10 bases between. A word on this clone: As yet, its antigen is unknown.

V is TRBV4-1 and J is TRBJ2-1; the D gene is possibly TRBD2 (6 bases). The material was peripheral blood, obtained on day 0 of AZD1222 vaccination. The TCR comes from an adult in good health. The CDR3 loop is CASSQDTSREQFF. In nucleotides, the CDR3 is TGCGCCAGCAGCCAAGATACTAGCCGGGAGCAGTTCTTC.